This TCR beta chain was found in a study of radiotherapy plus CTLA-4 blockade in lung cancer. Turning to the study itself: Roughly 17% of patients responded objectively, and around 32% achieved disease control.

Study outcomes and limitations: Interferon-beta and early blood T cell clone dynamics reportedly predicted response best. Expansion in blood of tumor-derived TCR clones was seen after radiotherapy plus ipilimumab.

As for this clone: What it binds is unknown.

The repertoire was sequenced with immunoSEQ multiplex PCR; TCRdb's copy has only in-frame clones and lacks some. The sample contains more than 30,000 clones, 70% of which appear only once. V gave up 5 bases and J gave up 7 bases, with 10 bases separating them. In germline, CDR1 is MNHEY, CDR2 SVGAGI. The CDR3 sequence is 12 residues long. The study treated chemo-refractory metastatic non-small-cell lung cancer patients with focal radiation plus ipilimumab CTLA-4 blockade. The sample in question was peripheral blood, obtained from a patient treated with radiotherapy plus ipilimumab. The source is a human donor with non-small cell lung cancer who had stable disease on radiotherapy plus ipilimumab. This chain links TRBV6-5 with TRBJ2-3; possible D gene TRBD1, 6 bases. The CDR3 spells CASSPGTHTQYF. The CDR3 DNA follows: TGTGCCAGCAGTCCCGGGACACATACGCAGTATTTT.